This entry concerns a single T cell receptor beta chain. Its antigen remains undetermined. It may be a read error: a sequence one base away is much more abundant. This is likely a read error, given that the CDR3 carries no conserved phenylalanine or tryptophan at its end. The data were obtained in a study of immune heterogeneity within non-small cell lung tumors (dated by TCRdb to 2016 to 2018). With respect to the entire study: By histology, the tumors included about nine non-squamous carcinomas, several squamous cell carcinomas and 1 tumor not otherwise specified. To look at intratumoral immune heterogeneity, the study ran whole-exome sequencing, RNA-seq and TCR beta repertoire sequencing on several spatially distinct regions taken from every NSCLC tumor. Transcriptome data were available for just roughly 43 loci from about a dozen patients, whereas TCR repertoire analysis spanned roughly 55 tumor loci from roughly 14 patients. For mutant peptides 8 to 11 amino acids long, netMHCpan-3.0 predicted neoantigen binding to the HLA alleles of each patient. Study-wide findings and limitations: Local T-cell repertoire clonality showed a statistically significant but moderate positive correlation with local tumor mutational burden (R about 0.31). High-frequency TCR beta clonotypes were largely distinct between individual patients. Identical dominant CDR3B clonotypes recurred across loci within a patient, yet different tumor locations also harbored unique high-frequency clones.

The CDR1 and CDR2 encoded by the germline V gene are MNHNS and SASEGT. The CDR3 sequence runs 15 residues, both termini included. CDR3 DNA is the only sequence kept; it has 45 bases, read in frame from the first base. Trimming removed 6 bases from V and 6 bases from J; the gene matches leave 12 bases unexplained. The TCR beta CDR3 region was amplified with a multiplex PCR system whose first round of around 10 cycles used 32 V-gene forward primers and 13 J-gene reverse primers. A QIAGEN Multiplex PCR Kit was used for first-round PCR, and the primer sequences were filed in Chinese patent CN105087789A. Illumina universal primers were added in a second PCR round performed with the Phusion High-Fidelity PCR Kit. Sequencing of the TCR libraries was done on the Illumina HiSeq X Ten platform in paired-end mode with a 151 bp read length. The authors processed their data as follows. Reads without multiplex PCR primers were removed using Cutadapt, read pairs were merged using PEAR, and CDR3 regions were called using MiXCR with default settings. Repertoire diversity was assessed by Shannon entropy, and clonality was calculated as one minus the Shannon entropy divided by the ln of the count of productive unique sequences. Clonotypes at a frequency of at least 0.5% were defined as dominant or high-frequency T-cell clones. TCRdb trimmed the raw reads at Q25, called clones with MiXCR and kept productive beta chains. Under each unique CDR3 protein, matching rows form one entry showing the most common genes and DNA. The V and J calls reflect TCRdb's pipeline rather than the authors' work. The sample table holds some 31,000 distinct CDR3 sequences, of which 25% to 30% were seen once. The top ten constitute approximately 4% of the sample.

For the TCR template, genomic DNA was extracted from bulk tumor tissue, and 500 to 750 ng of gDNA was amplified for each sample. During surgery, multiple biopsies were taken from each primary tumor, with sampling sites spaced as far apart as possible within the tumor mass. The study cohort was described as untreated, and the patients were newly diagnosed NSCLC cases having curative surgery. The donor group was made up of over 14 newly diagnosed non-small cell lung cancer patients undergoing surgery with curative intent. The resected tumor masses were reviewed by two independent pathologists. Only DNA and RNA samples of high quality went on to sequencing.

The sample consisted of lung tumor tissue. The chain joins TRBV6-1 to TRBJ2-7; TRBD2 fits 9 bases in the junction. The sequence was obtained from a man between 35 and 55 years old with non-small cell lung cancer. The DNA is TGTGCCAGCAGCCCTATAGCGGGAGCTAGGCTCGAGCAGTACTCC. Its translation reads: CASSPIAGARLEQYS.